The count of the clone carrying this T cell receptor (beta chain) is one. This sample is drawn from a study of blood T cell repertoires in COVID-19. The CDR3 is made up of 20 amino acids. V was pared by 4 bases and J by 0 bases, with 16 bases of the junction left unmatched. The germline V gene encodes CDR1 SGDLS and CDR2 YYNGEE. The protocol was immunoSEQ multiplex PCR, while the TCRdb copy is restricted to in-frame clones and leaves out a portion. The sample carries approximately 220,000 clones, approximately 87% recorded once. This clonotype was obtained from a man aged 60-69 years who had recovered from COVID-19. The sample was peripheral blood. This chain links TRBV9 with TRBJ2-1; 10 nucleotides match TRBD2. CDR3 in amino acids: CASSKGPPAGGFSSYNEQFF. The DNA of the CDR3 is TGTGCCAGCAGCAAGGGTCCCCCAGCGGGGGGGTTTAGCTCCTACAATGAGCAGTTCTTC.